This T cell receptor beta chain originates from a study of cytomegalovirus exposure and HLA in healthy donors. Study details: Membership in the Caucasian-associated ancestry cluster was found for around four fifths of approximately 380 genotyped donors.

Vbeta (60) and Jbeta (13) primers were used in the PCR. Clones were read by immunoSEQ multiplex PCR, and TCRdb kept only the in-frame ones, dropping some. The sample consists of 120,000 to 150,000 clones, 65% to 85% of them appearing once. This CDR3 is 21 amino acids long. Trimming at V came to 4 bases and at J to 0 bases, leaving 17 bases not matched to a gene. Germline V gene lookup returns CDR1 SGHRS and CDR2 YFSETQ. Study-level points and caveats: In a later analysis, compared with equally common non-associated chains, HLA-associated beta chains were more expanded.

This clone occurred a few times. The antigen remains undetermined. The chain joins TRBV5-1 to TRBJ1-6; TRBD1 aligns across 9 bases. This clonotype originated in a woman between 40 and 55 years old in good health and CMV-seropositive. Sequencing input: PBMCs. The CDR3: CASSLGPPGQGVSSYNSPLHF. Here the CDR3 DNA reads TGCGCCAGCAGCCTTGGTCCGCCGGGACAGGGCGTCAGCTCCTATAATTCACCCCTCCACTTT. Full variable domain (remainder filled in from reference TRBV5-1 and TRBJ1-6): KAGVTQTPRYLIKTRGQQVTLSCSPISGHRSVSWYQQTPGQGLQFLFEYFSETQRNKGNFPGRFSGRQFSNSRSEMNVSTLELGDSALYLCASSLGPPGQGVSSYNSPLHFGNGTRLTVT.